This T cell receptor (beta chain) came from a study of OX40 agonist ivuxolimab in advanced cancers. As for the study in general: Given to patients was ivuxolimab, an agonistic anti-OX40 (CD134) antibody. Participants averaged approximately 65 years of age (range roughly 23 to 85) and were roughly 80% male.

The study, taken as a whole, reports: By week 6 at 0.1 to 3.0 mg/kg, blood CD4+ and CD8+ T cells had expanded clonally.

For this clone: Its antigen is currently unknown.

The assay was immunoSEQ multiplex PCR, and TCRdb's table has in-frame clones only and misses some. This repertoire shows 45,000 or so clones, more than 80% found once; its top ten account for about 16%. The length of the CDR3 is 15 residues. V trimming: 4 bases; J trimming: 4 bases; junction bases outside the gene matches: 9. CDR1 MNHEY and CDR2 SMNVEV come from the germline V gene (reference sequence). This clonotype was sampled from an adult with an advanced solid tumor such as melanoma, head and neck, liver or kidney cancer. Source: CD4+ or CD8+ T cells sorted from blood, taken in a trial of the OX40 agonist ivuxolimab. This chain links TRBV27 with TRBJ1-2; 7 nucleotides agree with TRBD1. The DNA of the CDR3 is TGTGCCAGCAGTTCCCACCCGACAGGGAGCTATGGCTACACCTTC. Amino acid sequence: CASSSHPTGSYGYTF.